This record looks at one T cell receptor beta chain sequence and its context. What it recognizes is unknown. The sample comes from a study of OX40 agonist ivuxolimab in advanced cancers. Overall study context: Dose-escalation patients' cancers were hepatocellular carcinoma, melanoma, renal cell or head and neck cancer.

TCRdb keeps only in-frame clones here, not all; method: immunoSEQ multiplex PCR. The table records 70,000 or so clones, roughly 88% of them present only once. Overall study findings and caveats: The expanded peripheral T cells' antigen specificity was not determined. Some patients who did not respond also had low normalized T-cell clonal expansion.

The junction had 3 bases not matched to a gene; V was cut back by 2 bases and J by 5 bases. In germline, CDR1 is SNHLY, CDR2 FYNNEI. This CDR3 is 14 amino acids long. The chain carries TRBV2 and TRBJ2-4; 7 bases line up with TRBD1. The material sequenced was CD4+ or CD8+ T cells sorted from blood, taken in a trial of the OX40 agonist ivuxolimab. The clonotype comes from an adult with an advanced solid tumor such as melanoma, head and neck, liver or kidney cancer. CDR3 DNA: TGTGCCAGCAGTGAACTGAGGGGGCAAAACATTCAGTACTTC. Its translation: CASSELRGQNIQYF.